This T cell receptor beta chain originates from a study of response to subunit inactivated influenza vaccine. Study-level results: Authors suggested seasonal influenza vaccinations each recruit few new T cells.

TCRdb reprocessed the RT-PCR reads with MiXCR, giving one entry per CDR3 protein. The data contain hundreds of thousands of distinct CDR3 sequences, around a sixth of them singletons. Trimming at V came to 2 bases and at J to 5 bases, leaving 4 bases not matched to a gene. The CDR3 loop spans 15 amino acids. Germline loops: CDR1 WSHSY, CDR2 SAAADI. Of note for this clonotype: Its antigen remains unknown.

This chain uses TRBV10-2 with TRBJ2-5, with TRBD2 identical over 11 bases. Sequenced material: PBMCs from blood, taken roughly 12 days after vaccination. The TCR comes from a man between 50 and 59 years old who received an inactivated influenza vaccine. The DNA of the CDR3 is TGCGCCAGCAGTGAGCCTAGCGGGGGGATGGAGACCCAGTACTTC. As protein: CASSEPSGGMETQYF.